Listed below are T cell receptor beta chains from one sample, sequenced in a study of blood T cell repertoires in COVID-19. Generated by immunoSEQ multiplex PCR, the TCRdb table keeps only in-frame clones and is missing some. The sample carries 70,000 to 80,000 clones, approximately 86% recorded once. The sample consisted of peripheral blood. Receptors originate from a human donor in a cohort sampled during active COVID-19. CDR3s leave out the opening cysteine and the closing phenylalanine or tryptophan.

v_call cdr3_aa
TRBV3-1/TRBV3-2 ASSHSQETQY
TRBV9 ASSPGQGIDTQY
TRBV5-1 ASTSGGKAGSGELF
TRBV6-2/TRBV6-3 ASSRQHRVELAKNIQY
TRBV6-5 ASSYAGYGYT
TRBV11-2 ASSLVGDRGNEQF
TRBV11-2 ASSSGEKLF
TRBV5-4 ASSRGAGTEAF
TRBV11-2 ASSLDSGRRGNGYT
TRBV15 ATSRENFRAF
TRBV7-2 ASSPRTGGQPQH
TRBV7-2 ASGRDRAKTQY
TRBV2 ASSRDPIVDRALNSPLH
TRBV7-9 ASSLRGGSDTQY
TRBV7-2 ASSLKGADTQY
TRBV19 ASSMGQGAGKLF
TRBV6-1 ASSEGQGADTQY
TRBV6-5 ASSKQDLYGYT
TRBV7-2 ASSLDGGGKREQY
TRBV27 ASSLSSLTGEQY
TRBV6-2/TRBV6-3 ASSPTTSGVLSSYNEQF
TRBV5-1 ASSPGSSGPYGYT
TRBV27 ASSLALPRGGAHGYT
TRBV9 ASSVEGADNEQF
TRBV5-1 ASSGEGGAYNEQF
TRBV12-3/TRBV12-4 ASGDGNSPLH
TRBV7-8 ASSLVSGSEQY
TRBV9 ASSVGSGGADTQY
TRBV7-2 ASSPTGTGSTDTQY
TRBV3-1/TRBV3-2 ASSPGQRSYEQY
TRBV5-5 ASRPGLGTMGGELF
TRBV7-3 ASSLGGAQGTEAF
TRBV5-4 ASSPRQVLNEKLF
TRBV28 ASRLAGGSYNEQF
TRBV10-1 ASKTGRTSFSGNTIY
TRBV19 ASSSLSGGGDTQY
TRBV7-2 ASSPYPIQRGVQETQY
TRBV12-3/TRBV12-4 ASSFPGTGELF
TRBV2 ASRTGLLSETQY
TRBV25-1 ASSTGTDTQY
TRBV3-1/TRBV3-2 ASSQDRGRAF
TRBV5-6 ASSSLGRGTGEDEKLF
TRBV9 ASSLLGRPPLH
TRBV19 ASSTGDIYGYT
TRBV2 ASSEAEGSPLH
TRBV11-2 ASSWTSGGMTDTQY
TRBV4-1 ASSQDNPSNEQF
TRBV9 ASSAPKTENSGANVLT